The 12 T cell receptor beta chains in this list originate from one sample, sequenced in a study of beta chain features in type 1 diabetes. Antigens of these TCRs are unknown. Study-level results: A moderate, significant TCRB CDR3 shortening appeared in type 1 diabetes across four CD4+ subsets.

Expressed TCRB transcripts were sequenced because the isolated RNA had all been reverse transcribed beforehand. Sequenced by immunoSEQ multiplex PCR; TCRdb stores in-frame clones only, minus some. The sample records about 230,000 clones, under 20% being singletons. The sample was naive CD4+ T cells from blood. These receptors came from a man between 25 and 39 years old with type 1 diabetes.

CDR3 sequence: CASTLTPDIGGYTF. CDR3 coding DNA: TGCGCCAGCACCCTAACCCCGGACATAGGAGGCTACACCTTC. This rearrangement joins TRBV4-1 to TRBJ1-2, with D possibly matching TRBD1 (5 bases). Germline assignment: CDR1 MGHRA and CDR2 YSYEKL. There are 14 residues in the CDR3. With 7 bases removed from V and 8 bases from J, the gap between germline ends came to 20 bases.

Only a few counts were recorded for this clone. This chain links TRBV7-9 with TRBJ2-7; the D gene is possibly TRBD2 (6 bases). Trimming took off 4 bases at V and 4 bases at J, with 8 bases between the two ends. The CDR3 spans 12 residues. Germline V CDR1 and CDR2: SEHNR, FQNEAQ (reference sequence). The CDR3 sequence: CASSSGDYEQYF. The CDR3 DNA sequence: TGTGCCAGCAGCTCGGGGGATTACGAGCAGTACTTC. The full variable domain, in which reference TRBV7-9 and TRBJ2-7 provide the parts outside the CDR3, is DTGVSQNPRHKITKRGQNVTFRCDPISEHNRLYWYRQTLGQGPEFLTYFQNEAQLEKSRLLSDRFSAERPKGSFSTLEIQRTEQGDSAMYLCASSSGDYEQYFGPGTRLTVT.

Only a few counts were recorded for this clone. The chain couples TRBV28 to TRBJ2-1, with 9 bases aligning to TRBD2. CDR3 length equals 15 residues. J gave up 0 bases and V 6 bases, and 3 bases lay outside the gene matches. Germline-derived CDR1 and CDR2 are MDHEN and SYDVKM. The DNA of the CDR3 is TGTGCCAGCAGCCTTAGCGGGAGCTCCTACAATGAGCAGTTCTTC. This gives the protein CASSLSGSSYNEQFF.

This clone came up a few times. The chain links TRBV29-1 to TRBJ1-3; D is uncertain. V was shortened by 4 bases and J by 0 bases, with 10 bases between the two germline ends. The CDR3 loop spans 14 amino acids. Germline values: CDR1 SQVTM, CDR2 ANQGSEA. This CDR3 reads CSVARLLSGNTIYF. The CDR3 nucleotides read TGCAGCGTTGCCCGGCTCCTCTCTGGAAACACCATATATTTT.

The chain couples TRBV27 to TRBJ2-7; 12 bases are shared with TRBD2. The CDR3 sequence is 18 residues long. V lost 4 bases to trimming and J lost 6 bases; unmatched junction nucleotides: 16. CDR1 MNHEY and CDR2 SMNVEV come from the germline V gene (reference sequence). The CDR3 DNA is TGTGCCAGCAGTTCCCGGACTAGCGGGAATCGTAATGTGGGCGAGCAGTACTTC. Protein product: CASSSRTSGNRNVGEQYF.

In this sample, this clone turned up a few times. The chain couples TRBV5-6 to TRBJ2-1; 8 bases agree with TRBD2. The junction had 4 bases not matched to a gene; V was cut back by 2 bases and J by 0 bases. CDR3 length: 16 residues. Germline CDR1 and CDR2: SGHDT and YYEEEE. CDR3 region: CASSLSLAASYNEQFF. The CDR3 coding sequence is TGTGCCAGCAGCTTATCACTAGCGGCCTCCTACAATGAGCAGTTCTTC.

This clone was detected a few times. This sequence joins TRBV30 and TRBJ2-1; 10 bases match TRBD1. Trimming cost V 7 bases and J 6 bases; bases outside gene matches: 3. Germline-derived CDR1 and CDR2 are GTSNPN and SVGIG (reference sequence). The CDR3 consists of 12 residues. CDR3 in amino acids: CALDRGSNEQFF. The CDR3 DNA reads as TGTGCCTTGGACAGGGGGAGCAATGAGCAGTTCTTC.

The chain joins TRBV25-1 to TRBJ2-7; 13 bases are shared with TRBD2. Trimming cost V 3 bases and J 0 bases; bases outside gene matches: 5. There are 17 residues in the CDR3. CDR1 MGHDK and CDR2 SYGVNS come from the germline V gene. The chain's CDR3 is CASSDGRTSGSSYEQYF. The CDR3 coding sequence is TGTGCCAGCAGTGATGGTAGGACTAGCGGGAGCTCCTACGAGCAGTACTTC.

The J gene is TRBJ2-5, the V gene TRBV28; D unresolved. Trimming took 6 bases from V and 5 from J, leaving 19 bases between them. Germline V gives CDR1 MDHEN, CDR2 SYDVKM. The CDR3 has 15 residues. CDR3 loop: CASRLSTAGRETQYF. The DNA of the CDR3 is TGTGCCAGCAGGCTGTCTACGGCAGGTCGGGAGACCCAGTACTTC.

The V gene is TRBV5-1, the J gene TRBJ2-2; D is undetermined. The germline V and J ends were trimmed by 1 base and 3 bases, with 4 bases remaining between them. The CDR3 is 13 residues long. Germline V gives CDR1 SGHRS, CDR2 YFSETQ. The CDR3 nucleotides are TGCGCCAGCAGCTTGTCGGACACCGGGGAGCTGTTTTTT. Its translation: CASSLSDTGELFF.

Regarding this clone: Because the CDR3's place on the DNA is in doubt, the DNA is left out and the CDR3 is given as listed by TCRdb. The chain couples TRBV29-1 to TRBJ1-5. Germline V gene data show CDR1 as SQVTM and CDR2 as ANQGSEA. Both ends counted, the CDR3 spans 13 residues. Here the CDR3 reads CSGRIYFGQPQHF.

The chain has TRBV29-1 and TRBJ1-2; D not certain. Germline values: CDR1 SQVTM, CDR2 ANQGSEA. CDR3 length: 14 residues. V was trimmed by 4 bases and J by 0 bases, leaving 12 bases between them. This chain's CDR3 is CSVVQLSANYGYTF. The CDR3 nucleotides are TGCAGCGTTGTTCAGCTTTCAGCTAACTATGGCTACACCTTC.